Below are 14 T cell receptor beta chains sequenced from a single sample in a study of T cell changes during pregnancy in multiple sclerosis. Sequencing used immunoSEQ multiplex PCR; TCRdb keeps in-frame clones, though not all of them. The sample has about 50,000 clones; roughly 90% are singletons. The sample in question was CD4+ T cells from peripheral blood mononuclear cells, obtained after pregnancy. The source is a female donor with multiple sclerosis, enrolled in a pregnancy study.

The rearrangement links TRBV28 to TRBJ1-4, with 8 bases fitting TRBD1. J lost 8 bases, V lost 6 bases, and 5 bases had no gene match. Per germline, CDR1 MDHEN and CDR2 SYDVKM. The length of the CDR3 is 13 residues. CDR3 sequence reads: CASRATGVEKLFF. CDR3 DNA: TGTGCCAGCAGGGCGACAGGGGTGGAAAAACTGTTTTTT.

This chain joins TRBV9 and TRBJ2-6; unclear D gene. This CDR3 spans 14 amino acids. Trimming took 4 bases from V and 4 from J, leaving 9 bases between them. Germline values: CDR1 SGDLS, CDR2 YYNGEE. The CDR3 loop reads CASSLPGGANVLTF. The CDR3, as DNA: TGTGCCAGCAGCCTCCCAGGAGGGGCCAACGTCCTGACTTTC.

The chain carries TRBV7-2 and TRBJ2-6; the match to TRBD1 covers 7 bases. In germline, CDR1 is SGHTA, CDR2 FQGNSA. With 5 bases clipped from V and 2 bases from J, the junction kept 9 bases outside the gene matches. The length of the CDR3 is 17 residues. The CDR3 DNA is TGTGCCAGCAGCCCCGGACAGGTTATGACTGGGGCCAACGTCCTGACTTTC. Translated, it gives CASSPGQVMTGANVLTF.

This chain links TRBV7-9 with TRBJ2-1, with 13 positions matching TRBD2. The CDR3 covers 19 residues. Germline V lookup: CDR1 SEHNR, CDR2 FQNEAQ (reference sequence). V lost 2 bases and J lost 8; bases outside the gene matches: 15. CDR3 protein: CASSLSRVAGLAGVDEQFF. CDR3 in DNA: TGTGCCAGCAGCTTATCCAGGGTGGCCGGACTAGCGGGAGTCGATGAGCAGTTCTTC.

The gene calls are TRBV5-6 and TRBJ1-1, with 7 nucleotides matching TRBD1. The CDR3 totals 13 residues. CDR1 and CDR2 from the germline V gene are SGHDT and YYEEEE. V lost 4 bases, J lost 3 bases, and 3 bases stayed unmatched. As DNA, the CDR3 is TGTGCCAGCAGCCTGACAGGGTACACTGAAGCTTTCTTT. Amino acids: CASSLTGYTEAFF.

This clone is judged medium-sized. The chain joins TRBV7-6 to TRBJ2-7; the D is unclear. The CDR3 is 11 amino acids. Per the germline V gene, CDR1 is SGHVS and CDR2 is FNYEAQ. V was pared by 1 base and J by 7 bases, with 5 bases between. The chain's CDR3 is CASSLDGEQYF. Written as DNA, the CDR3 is TGTGCCAGCAGCTTAGACGGGGAGCAGTACTTC. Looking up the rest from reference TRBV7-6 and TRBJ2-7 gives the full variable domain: GAGVSQSPRYKVTKRGQDVALRCDPISGHVSLYWYRQALGQGPEFLTYFNYEAQQDKSGLPNDRFSAERPEGSISTLTIQRTEQRDSAMYRCASSLDGEQYFGPGTRLTVT.

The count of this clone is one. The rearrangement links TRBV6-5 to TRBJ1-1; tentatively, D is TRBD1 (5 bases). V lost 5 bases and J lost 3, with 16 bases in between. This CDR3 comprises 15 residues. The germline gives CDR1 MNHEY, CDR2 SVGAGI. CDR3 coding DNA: TGTGCCAGCAGTCCCACAGGCTTTCTGGACACTGAAGCTTTCTTT. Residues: CASSPTGFLDTEAFF.

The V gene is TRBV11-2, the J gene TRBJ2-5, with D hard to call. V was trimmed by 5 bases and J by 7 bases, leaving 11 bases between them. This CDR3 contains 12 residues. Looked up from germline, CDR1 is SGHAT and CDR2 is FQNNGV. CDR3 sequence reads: CASSPPSPTQYF. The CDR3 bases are TGTGCCAGCAGCCCACCTAGTCCGACCCAGTACTTC.

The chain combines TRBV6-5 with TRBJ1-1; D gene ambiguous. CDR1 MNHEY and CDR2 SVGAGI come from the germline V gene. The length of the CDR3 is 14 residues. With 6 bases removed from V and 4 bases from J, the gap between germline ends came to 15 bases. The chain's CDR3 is CASRPYALATEAFF. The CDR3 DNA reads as TGTGCCAGCAGACCATACGCCCTGGCCACTGAAGCTTTCTTT.

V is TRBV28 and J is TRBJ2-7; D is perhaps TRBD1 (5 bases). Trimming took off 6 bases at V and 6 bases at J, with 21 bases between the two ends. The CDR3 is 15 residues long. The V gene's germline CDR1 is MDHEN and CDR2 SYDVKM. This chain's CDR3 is CASRTATAISSEQYF. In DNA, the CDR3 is TGTGCCAGCAGGACGGCGACAGCCATCTCGAGCGAGCAGTACTTC.

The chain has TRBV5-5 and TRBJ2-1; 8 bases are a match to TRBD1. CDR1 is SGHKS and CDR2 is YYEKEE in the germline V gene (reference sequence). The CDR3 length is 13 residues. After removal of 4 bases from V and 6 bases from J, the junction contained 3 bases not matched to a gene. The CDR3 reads CASSGRGRNEQFF. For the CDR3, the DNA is TGTGCCAGCAGCGGCAGGGGGCGCAATGAGCAGTTCTTC.

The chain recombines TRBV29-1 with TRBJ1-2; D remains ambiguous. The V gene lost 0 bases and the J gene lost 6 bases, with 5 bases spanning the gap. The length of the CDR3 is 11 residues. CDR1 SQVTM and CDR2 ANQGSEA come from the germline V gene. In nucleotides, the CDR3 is TGCAGCGTTGAAGAGGTAGATGGCTACACCTTC. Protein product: CSVEEVDGYTF.

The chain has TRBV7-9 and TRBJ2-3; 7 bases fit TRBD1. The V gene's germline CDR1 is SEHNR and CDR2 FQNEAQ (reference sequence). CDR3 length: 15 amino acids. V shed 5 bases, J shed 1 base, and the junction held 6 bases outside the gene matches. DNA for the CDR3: TGTGCCAGCAGCACCGACAGGGCCGGCACAGATACGCAGTATTTT. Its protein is CASSTDRAGTDTQYF.

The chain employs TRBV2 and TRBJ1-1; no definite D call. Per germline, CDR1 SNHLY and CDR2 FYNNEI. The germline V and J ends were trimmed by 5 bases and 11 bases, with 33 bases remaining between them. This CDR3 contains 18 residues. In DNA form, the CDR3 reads TGTGCCAGCAGTCTCACGGGGTTACCCGTAGTACTTACCCGTGGGGCTTTCTTT. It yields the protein CASSLTGLPVVLTRGAFF.